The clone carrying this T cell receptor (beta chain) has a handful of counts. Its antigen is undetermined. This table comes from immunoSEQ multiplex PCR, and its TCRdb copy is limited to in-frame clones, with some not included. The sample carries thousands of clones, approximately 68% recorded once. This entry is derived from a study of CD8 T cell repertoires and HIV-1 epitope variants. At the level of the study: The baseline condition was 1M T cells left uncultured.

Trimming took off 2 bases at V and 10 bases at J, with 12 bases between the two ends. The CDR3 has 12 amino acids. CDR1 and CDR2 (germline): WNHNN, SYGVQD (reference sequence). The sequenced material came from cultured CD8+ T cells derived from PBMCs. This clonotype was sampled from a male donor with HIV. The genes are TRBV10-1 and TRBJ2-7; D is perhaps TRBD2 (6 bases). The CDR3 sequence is CASSEEGTFQYF. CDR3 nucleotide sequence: TGCGCCAGCAGTGAGGAAGGGACTTTTCAGTACTTC.